This T cell receptor (beta chain) originates from a study of blood T cell repertoires in COVID-19 (dated by TCRdb to 2020 to 2022). As for the study more broadly: The collaborator samples originated in the United States, Italy and Spain and spanned the acute and convalescent phases of COVID-19. The repertoires were released in a freely available public database meant as a resource for research on the immune response to SARS-CoV-2. Subjects who had been exposed to COVID-19, were actively infected with it, or had recovered from it provided the deeply sampled blood TCRbeta repertoires that made up the dataset. The material from the prospective study consisted of cDNA or gDNA derived from T cells, B-cell-depleted T cells, or PBMCs. The sample metadata nearly always contained a de-identified subject ID, COVID-19 status, age in years and sex. Where available, HLA class I and class II types were taken from metadata supplied by the sample provider and were not determined by assay-based typing. The samples were drawn from the first 160 participants of the ongoing ImmuneRACE study and from about 1,200 subjects provided by 6 global collaborators.

Results and caveats for the whole study, not just this receptor: How much clinical and demographic metadata was included differed by source and by participant, and the metadata was provided uncurated.

CDR1 and CDR2 were assigned from the germline V gene as SGHTA and FQGNSA. Including the terminal cysteine and phenylalanine, the CDR3 comprises 14 residues. Only the CDR3 part of the read is kept: 42 bases, read in frame from the first base. Relative to germline, V is 3 bases shorter and J is 2 bases shorter, with 8 bases between their ends. Each collaborating institution followed its own protocols to collect whole blood in K2EDTA tubes. For TCRbeta analysis, collaborator samples were shipped as frozen whole blood, as isolated PBMCs, or as DNA extracted from either sample type. Concerning this clone: Its cognate antigen has yet to be identified. No base quality values were provided; no much bigger clone lies one nucleotide off.

TCRbeta CDR3 regions were amplified from genomic DNA using the immunoSEQ Assay, a bias-controlled multiplex PCR. The authors' analysis ran thus. The number of nucleated cells in each sample was estimated from the amplification of reference gene primers within the assay. Sequence reads were collapsed and filtered to measure the absolute abundance of every unique TCRbeta CDR3 rearrangement. For each sample, productive Simpson clonality was calculated as the square root of Simpson's diversity index across productive rearrangements. As stored in TCRdb, this immuneACCESS dataset retains in-frame rearrangements with V and J assigned. A fraction of the clones does not appear; measured against another copy, unresolved V genes explain less than half of the discrepancy, and the remainder lacks a known reason. V, J and clone size are those of that table, while D and trimming were read from the DNA. The sample table records approximately 110,000 clones; roughly 84% of these occur just once. Around 6.7% of the sample rests with the top ten.

The sequence links TRBV7-2 to TRBJ2-1; TRBD2 is a weak D gene call, 7 bases matching. The receptor comes from a woman in her 50s with acute or convalescent COVID-19. Sequencing used peripheral blood. In nucleotide form, the sequence is TGTGCCAGCAGCTTCGGGGGGCCCTACAATGAGCAGTTCTTC. Its translation reads: CASSFGGPYNEQFF. The CDR3, completed at both ends by the reference TRBV7-2 and TRBJ2-1 genes, gives the full variable domain GAGVSQSPSNKVTEKGKDVELRCDPISGHTALYWYRQSLGQGLEFLIYFQGNSAPDKSGLPSDRFSAERTGGSVSTLTIQRTQQEDSAVYLCASSFGGPYNEQFFGPGTRLTVL.